This entry describes one T cell receptor beta chain. The data were taken from a study of T-cell reconstitution after alpha-beta-depleted transplantation in children. In germline, CDR1 is SGHAT, CDR2 FQNNGV. The CDR3 totals 17 residues. Trimming stripped 0 bases from V and 3 bases from J, with 14 bases between. Researchers prepared the TCRbeta library using unique molecular identifiers, the study reports. TCRdb used MiXCR to reprocess the PCR reads, holding one entry per CDR3 protein. Of approximately 83,000 distinct CDR3 sequences in the sample, over 9% are singletons; the top ten hold over 11%. Sequences were derived from PBMCs from the stem cell graft donor, sampled from the stem cell graft. The TCR comes from a human donor who donated a stem cell graft to a child with inherited bone marrow failure. This chain connects TRBV11-2 to TRBJ1-4; a possible D gene is TRBD1 (5 bases). CDR3 sequence: CASSLEGKGRPNEKLFF. The CDR3 DNA reads as TGTGCCAGCAGCTTAGAGGGGAAGGGGAGGCCTAATGAAAAACTGTTTTTT.